In its sample, the clone carrying this T cell receptor beta chain was seen once. Using immunoSEQ multiplex PCR, the repertoire was profiled, and TCRdb retains in-frame clones only, with some absent. Altogether roughly 260,000 clones are present, roughly nine tenths being singletons, with the ten largest covering roughly 6%. These data are taken from a study of blood T cell repertoires in COVID-19. This CDR3 contains 17 residues. Per the germline V gene, CDR1 is SGHRS and CDR2 is YFSETQ. V shed 0 bases and J 2 bases; nucleotides not matched to a gene: 7. Sequenced material: PBMCs or T cells enriched from blood (not recorded which). V gene TRBV5-1 combines with J gene TRBJ2-2, with 7 bases fitting TRBD2. The sequence was obtained from a woman in her 30s with acute COVID-19. CDR3 DNA sequence: TGCGCCAGCAGCTTGGTGGCTAGCGGACCCAACACCGGGGAGCTGTTTTTT. Translating gives CASSLVASGPNTGELFF.